The present T cell receptor (beta chain) was sequenced within a study of identifying expanded T cells in peripheral blood. Points from the study as a whole: Variance in clone template counts between approximately two-week samples significantly increased with total template count across all healthy donors. Technical replicates showed around 1.2 changed clones; roughly two weeks around 15; four weeks 19.

Healthy donors had no documented immune events, such as infections, while sampled. The protocol was immunoSEQ multiplex PCR, while the TCRdb copy is restricted to in-frame clones and leaves out a portion. The repertoire holds roughly 100,000 clones, with about 91% as singletons. CDR1 is WSHSY, CDR2 SAAADI, per germline. This CDR3 is built from 14 residues. V lost 8 bases, J lost 0 bases, and 10 bases lay in between. On this clone: The antigen is not known.

The material sequenced was blood. This sequence originates from a person aged 18 to 75 in good health. V and J are TRBV10-2 and TRBJ2-2; D uncertain. CDR3 bases: TGCGCCAGCTCTTGGGGAACGAACACCGGGGAGCTGTTTTTT. It specifies CASSWGTNTGELFF.